The 21 T cell receptor beta chains presented below share a single source sample, sequenced in a study of CXCR3-negative and CXCR3-positive naive CD8 T cells. The study's findings and limits: Comparison of naive cells showed more hydrophobic TRB CDR3s in CXCR3-positive than in CXCR3-negative naive cells.

These receptors are not linked to any known antigen. Researchers prepared the TRB cDNA libraries using 5' RACE with UMI labels. One entry per CDR3 protein, without DNA, is what TCRdb gives after re-calling the 5' RACE reads. The sample's table shows roughly 130,000 distinct CDR3 sequences. The sequencing sample was made of naive CXCR3+ CD8+ T cells from blood. Regarding subset: CD45RO-CCR7+CD27+CD95- naive CD8+ T cells expressing CXCR3 (TNR3+). Source of these receptors: a human donor in good health. Some clones in this sample may be carry-over from other donors' samples.

This chain links TRBV5-1 with TRBJ1-1; no DNA is available, so the TRBD1 call from TCRdb remains unchecked. Germline V lookup: CDR1 SGHRS, CDR2 YFSETQ. This CDR3 has 12 residues. CDR3 amino acids: CASKQGHTEAFF.

The rearrangement uses TRBV28 and TRBJ1-2; TCRdb returns TRBD1, unconfirmable since there is no DNA. CDR1 is MDHEN, CDR2 SYDVKM, per germline. The CDR3 spans 17 residues. The chain's CDR3 is CASSLIGSGGLIYGYTF.

The chain has TRBV20-1 and TRBJ2-7; TCRdb outputs TRBD1, but without DNA this stays unchecked. The CDR3 consists of 14 residues. The germline V gene has CDR1 DFQATT and CDR2 SNEGSKA (reference sequence). This CDR3 reads CSARTGTDFHEQYF.

The V call is TRBV10-2, the J call TRBJ2-7. Germline V lookup: CDR1 WSHSY, CDR2 SAAADI. The CDR3 runs 13 residues. The CDR3 spells CASLSGIHSEQYF.

The CDR3 loop reads CASSEGQGLYNEQFF. V and J are TRBV5-5 and TRBJ2-1; TCRdb selects TRBD1, and the lack of DNA leaves this call unchecked. The CDR3 has 15 residues. CDR1 is SGHKS, CDR2 YYEKEE, per germline (reference sequence). Combining the CDR3 with reference TRBV5-5 and TRBJ2-1 gives the whole variable domain DAGVTQSPTHLIKTRGQQVTLRCSPISGHKSVSWYQQVLGQGPQFIFQYYEKEERGRGNFPDRFSARQFPNYSSELNVNALLLGDSALYLCASSEGQGLYNEQFFGPGTRLTVL.

The chain couples TRBV7-9 to TRBJ2-5; the TCRdb call, TRBD1, lacks DNA for checking. The CDR3 spans 14 residues. The germline V gene encodes CDR1 SEHNR and CDR2 FQNEAQ (reference sequence). CDR3: CASGDSRVQETQYF. The full variable domain, with the rest looked up from reference TRBV7-9 and TRBJ2-5, is DTGVSQNPRHKITKRGQNVTFRCDPISEHNRLYWYRQTLGQGPEFLTYFQNEAQLEKSRLLSDRFSAERPKGSFSTLEIQRTEQGDSAMYLCASGDSRVQETQYFGPGTRLLVL.

This chain joins TRBV6-5 and TRBJ2-7; the D call of TRBD2 rests on TCRdb alone, since no DNA is present to check it. CDR1 and CDR2 from the germline V gene are MNHEY and SVGAGI. There are 14 residues in the CDR3. The CDR3 protein is CASSPSHRSYEQYF.

The rearrangement links TRBV7-9 to TRBJ2-7. This CDR3 has 14 amino acids. Germline lookup yields CDR1 SEHNR and CDR2 FQNEAQ (reference sequence). The CDR3 spells CASSSFRDSYEQYF.

The chain carries TRBV2 and TRBJ2-7; TCRdb selects TRBD1, and the lack of DNA leaves this call unchecked. Germline-derived CDR1 and CDR2 are SNHLY and FYNNEI. The CDR3 runs to 14 residues. The CDR3 loop reads CASTPGGALYEQYF. The variable domain in full, with the rest retrieved from reference TRBV2 and TRBJ2-7, is EPEVTQTPSHQVTQMGQEVILRCVPISNHLYFYWYRQILGQKVEFLVSFYNNEISEKSEIFDDQFSVERPDGSNFTLKIRSTKLEDSAMYFCASTPGGALYEQYFGPGTRLTVT.

The CDR3 sequence is CASSKAGGANTEAFF. The chain recombines TRBV21-1 with TRBJ1-1; checking the TCRdb D call of TRBD1 is not possible without DNA. TRBV21-1 is deemed a pseudogene. There are 15 residues in the CDR3.

V and J are TRBV30 and TRBJ1-1; no DNA is available, so the TRBD1 call from TCRdb remains unchecked. Looked up from germline, CDR1 is GTSNPN and CDR2 is SVGIG (reference sequence). The CDR3 extends over 13 amino acids. The CDR3 loop is CACPMANRAEAFF.

This chain uses TRBV7-3 with TRBJ1-1; TCRdb lists TRBD1, though no DNA is available to test this call. The CDR3 length is 15 residues. Per germline, CDR1 SGHTA and CDR2 FQGTGA. The CDR3 protein is CASSLLGGAGTEAFF.

The chain joins TRBV12-3 or TRBV12-4 to TRBJ2-2. This CDR3 has 16 amino acids. The CDR3 sequence is CASSLALLRNTGELFF.

The chain joins TRBV12-3 or TRBV12-4 to TRBJ1-2; TCRdb designates TRBD1, a call that cannot be tested without DNA. This CDR3 has 15 amino acids. The chain's CDR3 is CASSFELGVGYGYTF.

The V call is TRBV11-2, the J call TRBJ1-1. The germline V gene encodes CDR1 SGHAT and CDR2 FQNNGV. CDR3 length equals 13 residues. This chain's CDR3 is CASSFRWNTEAFF.

The chain couples TRBV7-2 to TRBJ1-1. CDR1 is SGHTA, CDR2 FQGNSA, per germline. This CDR3 spans 14 amino acids. CDR3 sequence: CASSPSGVSTEAFF.

The chain has TRBV7-2 and TRBJ2-7; TCRdb outputs TRBD1, but without DNA this stays unchecked. The germline CDR1 and CDR2 sequences are SGHTA and FQGNSA. The CDR3 is 15 residues long. The CDR3 sequence is CASSLWLGGAYEQYF.

The chain links TRBV14 to TRBJ2-7; checking the TCRdb D call of TRBD1 is not possible without DNA. The CDR3 is made up of 16 amino acids. The germline CDR1 and CDR2 sequences are SGHDN and FVKESK. CDR3 in amino acids: CASSQALQRGHFEQYF.

The chain links TRBV29-1 to TRBJ1-1; TCRdb's D call, TRBD1, is unchecked because there is no DNA. The CDR3 contains 12 residues. Germline-derived CDR1 and CDR2 are SQVTM and ANQGSEA. The CDR3 is CSWTGGNTEAFF.

J is TRBJ2-1 and V is TRBV29-1; TCRdb reports TRBD1, a call that lacks DNA to check it against. The length of the CDR3 is 16 residues. Per the germline V gene, CDR1 is SQVTM and CDR2 is ANQGSEA. This CDR3 reads CSVEDSDSGLKNEQFF.

V is TRBV29-1 and J is TRBJ2-7; checking the TCRdb D call of TRBD2 is not possible without DNA. The germline V gene encodes CDR1 SQVTM and CDR2 ANQGSEA. The CDR3 is 14 residues long. CDR3 sequence: CSVELLAGPYEQYF.